One and the same sample provided the 10 T cell receptor beta chains below, sequenced in a study of cytomegalovirus exposure and HLA in healthy donors. Produced via immunoSEQ multiplex PCR; TCRdb's table is partial and in-frame only. The sample lists 65,000 to 80,000 clones; around 95% were seen once. The sequenced sample was PBMCs. Source of these receptors: a woman younger than 30 in good health and CMV-seropositive.

This chain joins TRBV4-1 and TRBJ2-1; unclear D gene. The ends were cut back, 1 base at V and 1 base at J, with 17 bases in the middle. CDR3 size: 18 residues. Per the germline V gene, CDR1 is MGHRA and CDR2 is YSYEKL. The CDR3 bases are TGCGCCAGCAGCCAAGTGGATCTGGGCTTCCTTTCCTACAATGAGCAGTTCTTC. Protein sequence: CASSQVDLGFLSYNEQFF.

V and J are TRBV27 and TRBJ1-6; TRBD1 matches 9 bases. CDR3 length equals 19 residues. Germline CDR1 and CDR2: MNHEY and SMNVEV (reference sequence). After removal of 5 bases from V and 7 bases from J, the junction contained 18 bases not matched to a gene. CDR3 DNA sequence: TGTGCCAGCAGTCCCAATAAAATACAGGGGGCGCAAAGCAATTCACCCCTCCACTTT. This sequence encodes CASSPNKIQGAQSNSPLHF.

The chain combines TRBV7-8 with TRBJ1-4; 7 bases are a match to TRBD1. Germline trimming cut 3 bases from V and 2 bases from J; bases unmatched to any gene: 9. This CDR3 comprises 17 residues. From germline, CDR1 is SGHVS and CDR2 FQNEAQ. CDR3 residues: CASSFLIRQGTNEKLFF. CDR3 DNA: TGTGCCAGCAGCTTCTTAATCCGACAGGGCACTAATGAAAAACTGTTTTTT.

The chain is built from TRBV18 and TRBJ1-5, with a tentative D call TRBD1 (6 bases). Trimming cost V 5 bases and J 5 bases, with 10 bases left between them. The CDR3 loop spans 13 amino acids. CDR1 and CDR2 from the germline V gene are KGHSH and LQKENI. CDR3: CASSTDSDQPQHF. As DNA, the CDR3 is TGTGCCAGCTCAACGGACAGCGATCAGCCCCAGCATTTT.

This chain links TRBV5-1 with TRBJ2-3; D is possibly TRBD2 (5 bases). V was clipped by 7 bases and J by 1 base, with 16 bases between them. The CDR3 is 15 residues long. Germline loops: CDR1 SGHRS, CDR2 YFSETQ. CDR3 sequence: CASGPSADGTDTQYF. CDR3 DNA sequence: TGCGCCAGCGGACCCTCAGCGGACGGCACAGATACGCAGTATTTT.

The chain carries TRBV7-8 and TRBJ2-1, with 8 bases lining up with TRBD2. The CDR3 extends over 14 amino acids. V trimming: 5 bases; J trimming: 5 bases; junction bases outside the gene matches: 5. Germline values: CDR1 SGHVS, CDR2 FQNEAQ. The CDR3 nucleotides are TGTGCCAGCAGCCTTAGCGGGGAAAACAATGAGCAGTTCTTC. As protein: CASSLSGENNEQFF.

A single count supports this clone. This chain uses TRBV14 with TRBJ1-4; D is undetermined. V dropped 10 bases and J dropped 7 bases, with 16 bases sitting between them. Germline lookup yields CDR1 SGHDN and CDR2 FVKESK. CDR3 length: 13 residues. This chain's CDR3 is CATRLGGSEKLFF. The DNA of the CDR3 is TGTGCCACCCGCCTCGGTGGGAGTGAAAAACTGTTTTTT.

In this sample, this clone turned up once. CDR3 DNA: TGCAGCGTTGAAGGCACCCCCGGTCTCGGGGGGCCCACAGATACGCAGTATTTT. As protein: CSVEGTPGLGGPTDTQYF. The rearrangement uses TRBV29-1 and TRBJ2-3, with a tentative D call TRBD2 (7 bases). Germline assignment: CDR1 SQVTM and CDR2 ANQGSEA. The CDR3 consists of 18 residues. V shed 1 base and J shed 2 bases, with 22 bases lying between them.

Only one count was recorded for this clone. The chain combines TRBV7-2 with TRBJ1-4; maybe TRBD1 (5 bases). This CDR3 has 16 amino acids. CDR1 is SGHTA and CDR2 is FQGNSA in the germline V gene. Trimming removed 8 bases at V and 3 bases at J, with 19 bases between. The CDR3 loop reads CASRKNGGSANEKLFF. In DNA form, the CDR3 reads TGTGCCAGCCGTAAGAACGGGGGGTCGGCTAATGAAAAACTGTTTTTT.

J is TRBJ2-5 and V is TRBV5-4, with 9 bases fitting TRBD2. Losses at the gene ends were 5 bases for V and 0 bases for J; bases not matched to a gene: 8. This CDR3 contains 16 residues. Germline loops: CDR1 SGHNT, CDR2 YYREEE (reference sequence). The CDR3 sequence: CASRRLADEYQETQYF. CDR3 coding DNA: TGTGCCAGCAGAAGACTAGCGGACGAATACCAAGAGACCCAGTACTTC. Complete variable domain (other parts from reference TRBV5-4 and TRBJ2-5): ETGVTQSPTHLIKTRGQQVTLRCSSQSGHNTVSWYQQALGQGPQFIFQYYREEENGRGNFPPRFSGLQFPNYSSELNVNALELDDSALYLCASRRLADEYQETQYFGPGTRLLVL.